Below are 13 T cell receptor beta chains sequenced from a single sample in a study of PD-L1 blockade in urothelial cancer (dated by TCRdb to between 2016 and 2019). Library method: the immunoSEQ multiplex PCR assay. Here the immuneACCESS table is served through TCRdb, limited to in-frame sequences with V and J called. Missing clones are a known gap in these copies; in checked studies unresolved V genes cover under half, and the rest lacks a known reason. This sample gives about 38,000 clones in total; 83% of them show up just once. 15% to 20% of the sample is taken by the ten largest. The material sequenced was PBMCs, taken around atezolizumab (anti-PD-L1) treatment. These receptors all stem from a man between 60 and 75 years old with urothelial cancer.

V gene TRBV28 combines with J gene TRBJ2-7; D is uncertain. The CDR3 sequence is 14 residues long. Germline loops: CDR1 MDHEN, CDR2 SYDVKM. The V end lost 5 bases, the J end lost 5 bases, and 16 bases lay between the germline ends. This chain's CDR3 is CASSPATVQDEQYF. The DNA for the CDR3 is TGTGCCAGCAGTCCAGCTACGGTTCAGGACGAGCAGTACTTC.

This chain joins TRBV5-1 and TRBJ2-7; weak D call: TRBD1 (6 bases). The CDR3 has 15 amino acids. Per the germline V gene, CDR1 is SGHRS and CDR2 is YFSETQ. The germline V and J ends were trimmed by 0 bases and 1 base, with 11 bases remaining between them. CDR3 sequence reads: CASSLAARGSYEQYF. CDR3 bases: TGCGCCAGCAGCTTGGCCGCGAGGGGGTCCTACGAGCAGTACTTC.

V usage is TRBV5-1 and J usage is TRBJ1-1; maybe TRBD1 (5 bases). V lost 0 bases and J lost 6, with 12 bases in between. The CDR3 totals 14 residues. Germline V CDR1 and CDR2: SGHRS, YFSETQ. The DNA of the CDR3 is TGCGCCAGCAGCTTGGAAGGCGGGGACCCTGAAGCTTTCTTT. This encodes CASSLEGGDPEAFF.

This clone was observed a handful of times. This sequence joins TRBV19 and TRBJ1-5; TRBD1 matches at 12 bases. Germline V gene sequence: CDR1 LNHDA, CDR2 SQIVND (reference sequence). V gave up 9 bases and J gave up 5 bases; unmatched junction bases: 8. The CDR3 is 15 amino acids. The CDR3 region has the DNA TGTGCCAGCACTCTCGGGACAGGGGGCGATCAGCCCCAGCATTTT. This sequence encodes CASTLGTGGDQPQHF.

The rearrangement uses TRBV19 and TRBJ1-5; 7 positions match TRBD1. The ends lost 7 bases at V and 1 base at J; junction bases unmatched: 7. This CDR3 is built from 15 residues. Looked up from germline, CDR1 is LNHDA and CDR2 is SQIVND (reference sequence). The CDR3 protein is CASTPTGKSNQPQHF. CDR3 DNA: TGTGCCAGTACCCCGACAGGGAAAAGCAATCAGCCCCAGCATTTT.

This chain joins TRBV28 and TRBJ2-1; 7 bases fit TRBD2. Germline CDR1 MDHEN, CDR2 SYDVKM. The trim removed 3 bases at V and 9 bases at J, leaving 5 bases unmatched. This CDR3 has 13 residues. The CDR3 sequence: CASSLSGGGEQFF. CDR3 sequence (DNA): TGTGCCAGCAGTTTGAGTGGGGGGGGTGAGCAGTTCTTC.

DNA for the CDR3: TGTGCCAGCTCACGGGACAGGGGAGACTCACCCCTCCACTTT. Translating it yields CASSRDRGDSPLHF. This chain uses TRBV18 with TRBJ1-6; 10 bases match TRBD1. This CDR3 is built from 14 residues. With 4 bases clipped from V and 10 bases from J, the junction kept 4 bases outside the gene matches. CDR1 KGHSH and CDR2 LQKENI come from the germline V gene. Full variable domain (outside the CDR3, taken from reference TRBV18 and TRBJ1-6): NAGVMQNPRHLVRRRGQEARLRCSPMKGHSHVYWYRQLPEEGLKFMVYLQKENIIDESGMPKERFSAEFPKEGPSILRIQQVVRGDSAAYFCASSRDRGDSPLHFGNGTRLTVT.

This clone has a single count. The rearrangement uses TRBV28 and TRBJ1-5; D might be TRBD1 (6 bases). V was trimmed by 0 bases and J by 0 bases, leaving 21 bases between them. The germline CDR1 and CDR2 sequences are MDHEN and SYDVKM. The CDR3 totals 20 residues. CDR3 sequence reads: CASSLWEATGTLDSNQPQHF. The CDR3 DNA reads as TGTGCCAGCAGTTTATGGGAAGCAACAGGGACCCTCGATAGCAATCAGCCCCAGCATTTT.

The chain carries TRBV5-1 and TRBJ1-4, with TRBD1 matching 7 bases. CDR3 size: 17 residues. Unmatched junction bases numbered 5, after V lost 0 bases and J lost 0 bases. Looked up from germline, CDR1 is SGHRS and CDR2 is YFSETQ. The CDR3 bases are TGCGCCAGCAGCTTGGGGGACAGCGGTTCAACTAATGAAAAACTGTTTTTT. It specifies CASSLGDSGSTNEKLFF.

V is TRBV4-2 and J is TRBJ2-1; D is undetermined. Per the germline V gene, CDR1 is LGHNA and CDR2 is YNFKEQ. The CDR3 runs to 11 residues. The germline V and J ends were trimmed by 7 bases and 9 bases, with 10 bases remaining between them. As DNA, the CDR3 is TGTGCCAGCACAGGAATAGGTGAGCAGTTCTTC. This sequence encodes CASTGIGEQFF.

V gene TRBV7-9 combines with J gene TRBJ2-7; D ambiguous. The CDR3 is made up of 14 amino acids. With 5 bases removed from V and 2 bases from J, the gap between germline ends came to 13 bases. Per germline, CDR1 SEHNR and CDR2 FQNEAQ (reference sequence). CDR3 coding DNA: TGTGCCAGCAGCACAACCACGAATCCCTACGAGCAGTACTTC. It codes for CASSTTTNPYEQYF. The full variable domain, rest sourced from reference TRBV7-9 and TRBJ2-7, is DTGVSQNPRHKITKRGQNVTFRCDPISEHNRLYWYRQTLGQGPEFLTYFQNEAQLEKSRLLSDRFSAERPKGSFSTLEIQRTEQGDSAMYLCASSTTTNPYEQYFGPGTRLTVT.

The J gene is TRBJ2-1, the V gene TRBV9; possibly TRBD2 for D (6 bases). Germline assignment: CDR1 SGDLS and CDR2 YYNGEE. Between the trimmed V and J ends, which lost 3 bases and 4 bases, there was a span of 11 bases. The CDR3 consists of 14 residues. The CDR3 region is CASSAGEPYNEQFF. CDR3 bases: TGTGCCAGCAGCGCGGGAGAGCCATACAATGAGCAGTTCTTC. The full variable domain, its missing parts supplied by reference TRBV9 and TRBJ2-1, is DSGVTQTPKHLITATGQRVTLRCSPRSGDLSVYWYQQSLDQGLQFLIQYYNGEERAKGNILERFSAQQFPDLHSELNLSSLELGDSALYFCASSAGEPYNEQFFGPGTRLTVL.

The chain recombines TRBV2 with TRBJ2-5; 10 bases match TRBD1. With V trimmed by 0 bases and J by 4 bases, 2 bases remained unmatched. Germline CDR1 and CDR2: SNHLY and FYNNEI. This CDR3 has 15 amino acids. CDR3 DNA sequence: TGTGCCAGCAGTGAAGCTGGGACAGGGGCAGAGACCCAGTACTTC. This gives the protein CASSEAGTGAETQYF.